The 22 T cell receptor beta chains below were found in one sample sequenced in a study of blood T cell repertoires in COVID-19. Sequencing used immunoSEQ multiplex PCR; TCRdb keeps in-frame clones, though not all of them. The repertoire consists of 100,000 to 150,000 clones, with 60% to 75% occurring once and the leading ten covering around 2%. The sequencing sample was made of peripheral blood. All receptors derive from a woman between 65 and 79 years old with acute or convalescent COVID-19.

This chain joins TRBV6-5 and TRBJ2-7; 12 nucleotides align to TRBD2. Per the germline V gene, CDR1 is MNHEY and CDR2 is SVGAGI. The CDR3 length is 15 residues. Trimming at V came to 0 bases and at J to 7 bases, leaving 4 bases not matched to a gene. The CDR3 loop reads CASSYSTSGGREQYF. CDR3 DNA: TGTGCCAGCAGTTACTCCACTAGCGGGGGGAGGGAGCAGTACTTC.

V and J are TRBV3-1 (or the pseudogene TRBV3-2) and TRBJ1-3; TRBD1 agrees at 9 bases. V was pared by 3 bases and J by 4 bases, with 1 base of the junction left unmatched. This CDR3 has 14 residues. CDR1 is LGHDT, CDR2 YNNKEL, per germline (reference sequence). This CDR3 is CASSQTGGGNTIYF. The DNA for the CDR3 is TGTGCCAGCAGCCAGACAGGGGGAGGAAACACCATATATTTT.

The chain couples TRBV19 to TRBJ1-5, with D perhaps TRBD1 (6 bases). Germline V gene data show CDR1 as LNHDA and CDR2 as SQIVND (reference sequence). Trimming cost V 4 bases and J 4 bases, with 14 bases left between them. The CDR3 runs 15 residues. The CDR3 DNA reads as TGTGCCAGTAGTAAGGTCGAACAGGGAAATCAGCCCCAGCATTTT. Protein sequence: CASSKVEQGNQPQHF. Full variable domain (outside the CDR3, taken from reference TRBV19 and TRBJ1-5): DGGITQSPKYLFRKEGQNVTLSCEQNLNHDAMYWYRQDPGQGLRLIYYSQIVNDFQKGDIAEGYSVSREKKESFPLTVTSAQKNPTAFYLCASSKVEQGNQPQHFGDGTRLSIL.

The chain combines TRBV7-2 with TRBJ1-2; 10 nucleotides align to TRBD1. Trimming removed 5 bases from V and 3 bases from J; junction bases left unmatched: 3. Germline loops: CDR1 SGHTA, CDR2 FQGNSA. The CDR3 covers 14 residues. CDR3 loop: CASSGTGVHYGYTF. CDR3 coding DNA: TGTGCCAGCAGCGGGACAGGGGTACACTATGGCTACACCTTC.

In DNA form, the CDR3 reads TGTGCCAGCAGCCACTACGGGACTGGGGGATTGGAGCAGTACTTC. This codes for CASSHYGTGGLEQYF. V is TRBV5-4 and J is TRBJ2-7; TRBD2 might be the D (6 bases). The CDR3 is 15 amino acids. Trimming pared 4 bases from V and 7 bases from J, leaving 21 bases between. CDR1 SGHNT and CDR2 YYREEE come from the germline V gene (reference sequence).

The chain employs TRBV13 and TRBJ2-5, with 8 bases lining up with TRBD1. The germline gives CDR1 PRHDT, CDR2 FYEKMQ (reference sequence). The CDR3 is 17 residues long. V lost 4 bases and J lost 4; bases outside the gene matches: 14. DNA for the CDR3: TGTGCCAGCAGCTCGGAAGGACAGGGTGGGCTGGGAGAGACCCAGTACTTC. Amino acid sequence: CASSSEGQGGLGETQYF.

This chain uses TRBV10-3 with TRBJ1-5; 7 nucleotides agree with TRBD1. Germline CDR1 reads ENHRY; CDR2 reads SYGVKD. The V and J ends lost 5 bases and 3 bases, in that order; junction bases with no gene match: 4. The length of the CDR3 is 14 residues. This chain's CDR3 is CAISRDSYNQPQHF. In DNA, the CDR3 is TGTGCCATCAGTCGGGACAGCTACAATCAGCCCCAGCATTTT.

V and J are TRBV12-3 or TRBV12-4 and TRBJ1-1; the match to TRBD1 covers 10 bases. The V and J ends lost 6 bases and 11 bases, in that order; junction bases with no gene match: 3. The CDR3 totals 11 residues. Written as DNA, the CDR3 is TGTGCCAGCAGCCTGGGACAGGGGGCTTTCTTT. Amino acid sequence: CASSLGQGAFF.

This clone has ten or more counts. V gene TRBV19 combines with J gene TRBJ1-5; 9 positions match TRBD1. The junction had 2 bases not matched to a gene; V was cut back by 6 bases and J by 5 bases. This CDR3 spans 13 amino acids. The germline V gene encodes CDR1 LNHDA and CDR2 SQIVND (reference sequence). The CDR3 here is CASRGTGYQPQHF. CDR3 coding DNA: TGTGCCAGTAGGGGGACAGGGTATCAGCCCCAGCATTTT.

This chain joins TRBV25-1 and TRBJ1-1; TRBD1 agrees at 11 bases. Germline values: CDR1 MGHDK, CDR2 SYGVNS. Trimming cost V 4 bases and J 6 bases; bases outside gene matches: 4. The CDR3 covers 14 residues. This CDR3 reads CASSGAGQGAEAFF. CDR3 nucleotide sequence: TGTGCCAGCAGTGGAGCGGGACAGGGGGCTGAAGCTTTCTTT.

The chain recombines TRBV29-1 with TRBJ2-7; TRBD1 aligns across 7 bases. This CDR3 comprises 13 residues. Germline CDR1 and CDR2: SQVTM and ANQGSEA. V shed 7 bases and J 5 bases; nucleotides not matched to a gene: 11. CDR3 bases: TGCAGCGCCCGAAGGGCAGGGGGTGACGAGCAGTACTTC. This encodes CSARRAGGDEQYF.

The chain joins TRBV7-8 to TRBJ2-1, with 10 nucleotides matching TRBD2. CDR1 SGHVS and CDR2 FQNEAQ come from the germline V gene. This CDR3 is built from 15 residues. With V trimmed by 1 base and J by 10 bases, 7 bases remained unmatched. Here the CDR3 DNA reads TGTGCCAGCAGCTTAGTGACTAGCGGGCGCACGGAGCAGTTCTTC. Amino acids: CASSLVTSGRTEQFF.

The V gene is TRBV7-2, the J gene TRBJ2-1, with 11 bases that match TRBD2. V lost 3 bases to trimming and J lost 6 bases; unmatched junction nucleotides: 4. CDR3 size: 15 residues. Germline V gene sequence: CDR1 SGHTA, CDR2 FQGNSA. In DNA form, the CDR3 reads TGTGCCAGCAGCTTCTCTAGCGGGGGGACCAATGAGCAGTTCTTC. It translates to CASSFSSGGTNEQFF. The whole variable domain, filled in from reference TRBV7-2 and TRBJ2-1, reads GAGVSQSPSNKVTEKGKDVELRCDPISGHTALYWYRQSLGQGLEFLIYFQGNSAPDKSGLPSDRFSAERTGGSVSTLTIQRTQQEDSAVYLCASSFSSGGTNEQFFGPGTRLTVL.

The rearrangement joins TRBV5-1 to TRBJ2-7; TRBD1 might be the D (5 bases). The CDR3 sequence is 15 residues long. Germline-derived CDR1 and CDR2 are SGHRS and YFSETQ. The V and J ends lost 0 bases and 0 bases respectively, with 10 bases between them. CDR3 in amino acids: CASSLGQGNSYEQYF. CDR3 nucleotide sequence: TGCGCCAGCAGCTTGGGGCAGGGCAACTCCTACGAGCAGTACTTC.

V is TRBV18 and J is TRBJ2-1; 7 bases agree with TRBD1. Germline V CDR1 and CDR2: KGHSH, LQKENI. With 5 bases clipped from V and 5 bases from J, the junction kept 6 bases outside the gene matches. This CDR3 spans 14 amino acids. The chain's CDR3 is CASSTKQGNNEQFF. The CDR3 nucleotides are TGTGCCAGCTCAACCAAACAGGGGAACAATGAGCAGTTCTTC.

V usage is TRBV28 and J usage is TRBJ1-4; a weak D match, TRBD1 (5 bases). CDR1 MDHEN and CDR2 SYDVKM come from the germline V gene. The germline V and J ends were trimmed by 1 base and 3 bases, with 6 bases remaining between them. There are 14 residues in the CDR3. The DNA of the CDR3 is TGTGCCAGCAGTTTATTACAGGCTAATGAAAAACTGTTTTTT. This sequence encodes CASSLLQANEKLFF.

The chain links TRBV14 to TRBJ2-6, with no clear D. CDR3 length: 14 amino acids. The germline gives CDR1 SGHDN, CDR2 FVKESK. Between the trimmed V and J ends, which lost 3 bases and 0 bases, there was a span of 3 bases. This chain's CDR3 is CASSHYSGANVLTF. CDR3 DNA sequence: TGTGCCAGCAGCCACTACTCTGGGGCCAACGTCCTGACTTTC.

The rearrangement uses TRBV6-6 and TRBJ1-3; 9 bases match TRBD1. Trimming took 6 bases from V and 0 from J; bases not matched to a gene: 3. This CDR3 is built from 15 residues. The germline V gene encodes CDR1 MNHNY and CDR2 SVGAGI (reference sequence). The CDR3 DNA sequence: TGTGCCAGCAGCGACAGGGGGAGCTCTGGAAACACCATATATTTT. This codes for CASSDRGSSGNTIYF.

This chain joins TRBV5-1 and TRBJ2-7; 8 bases are shared with TRBD1. CDR1 and CDR2 (germline): SGHRS, YFSETQ. The CDR3 sequence is 14 residues long. Trimming removed 3 bases from V and 6 bases from J; junction bases left unmatched: 8. CDR3: CASSSDRELAEQYF. CDR3 in DNA: TGCGCCAGCAGCTCGGACAGGGAGTTGGCCGAGCAGTACTTC.

The chain couples TRBV5-4 to TRBJ2-3; D is possibly TRBD2 (5 bases). V dropped 4 bases and J dropped 9 bases, with 18 bases sitting between them. The V gene's germline CDR1 is SGHNT and CDR2 YYREEE (reference sequence). The CDR3 loop spans 14 amino acids. Here the CDR3 DNA reads TGTGCCAGCAGCCCCCCGGCTAGCTTCGGGACGCAGTATTTT. This encodes CASSPPASFGTQYF. Filled out from reference TRBV5-4 and TRBJ2-3, the complete variable domain reads ETGVTQSPTHLIKTRGQQVTLRCSSQSGHNTVSWYQQALGQGPQFIFQYYREEENGRGNFPPRFSGLQFPNYSSELNVNALELDDSALYLCASSPPASFGTQYFGPGTRLTVL.

The chain couples TRBV19 to TRBJ1-6, with 10 bases fitting TRBD1. The germline V gene has CDR1 LNHDA and CDR2 SQIVND (reference sequence). J was trimmed by 9 bases and V by 5 bases; bases with no gene match: 7. This CDR3 region has 15 residues. The CDR3 coding sequence is TGTGCCAGTAGTCCGCCCGGGACAGGGGTTTCACCCCTCCACTTT. Its translation is CASSPPGTGVSPLHF.

The gene calls are TRBV6-2 or TRBV6-3 and TRBJ2-1; the D is unclear. The CDR3 runs to 13 residues. Per the germline V gene, CDR1 is MNHEY and CDR2 is SVGEGT. V dropped 0 bases and J dropped 7 bases, with 7 bases sitting between them. This chain's CDR3 is CASSYSPQNEQFF. CDR3 DNA sequence: TGTGCCAGCAGTTACTCGCCACAGAATGAGCAGTTCTTC.